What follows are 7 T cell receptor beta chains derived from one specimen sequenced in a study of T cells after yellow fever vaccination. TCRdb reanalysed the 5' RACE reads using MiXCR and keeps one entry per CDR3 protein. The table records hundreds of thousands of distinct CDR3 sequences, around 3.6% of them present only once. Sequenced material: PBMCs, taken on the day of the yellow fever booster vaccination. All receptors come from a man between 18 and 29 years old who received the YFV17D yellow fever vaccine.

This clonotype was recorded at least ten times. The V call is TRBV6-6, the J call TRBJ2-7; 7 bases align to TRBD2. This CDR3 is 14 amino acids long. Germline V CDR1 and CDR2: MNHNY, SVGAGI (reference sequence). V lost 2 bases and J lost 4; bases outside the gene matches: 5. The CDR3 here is CASSYLSGEYEQYV. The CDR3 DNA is TGTGCCAGCAGTTACCTCAGCGGGGAGTACGAGCAGTACGTC.

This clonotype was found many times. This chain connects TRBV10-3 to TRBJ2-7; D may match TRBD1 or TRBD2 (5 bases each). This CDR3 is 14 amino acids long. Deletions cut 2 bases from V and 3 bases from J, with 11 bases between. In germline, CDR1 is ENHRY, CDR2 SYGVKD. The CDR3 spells CAISEQQDFYEQYF. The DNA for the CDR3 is TGTGCCATCAGTGAGCAACAGGACTTCTACGAGCAGTACTTC.

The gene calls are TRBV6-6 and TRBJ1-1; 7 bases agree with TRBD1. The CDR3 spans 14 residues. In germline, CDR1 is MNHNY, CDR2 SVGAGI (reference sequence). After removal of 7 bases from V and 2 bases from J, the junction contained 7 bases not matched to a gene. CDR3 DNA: TGTGCCAGCAATATACAGGGGAGCAACACTGAAGCTTTCTTT. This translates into CASNIQGSNTEAFF.

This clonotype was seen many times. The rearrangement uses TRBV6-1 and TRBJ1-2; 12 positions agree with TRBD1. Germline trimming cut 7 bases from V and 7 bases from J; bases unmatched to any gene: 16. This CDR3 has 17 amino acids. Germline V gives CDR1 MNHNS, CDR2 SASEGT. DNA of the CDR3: TGTGCCAGCACTTCCGCGGGTCCGGGACAGGGGGCTGTTGGCTACACCTTC. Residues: CASTSAGPGQGAVGYTF.

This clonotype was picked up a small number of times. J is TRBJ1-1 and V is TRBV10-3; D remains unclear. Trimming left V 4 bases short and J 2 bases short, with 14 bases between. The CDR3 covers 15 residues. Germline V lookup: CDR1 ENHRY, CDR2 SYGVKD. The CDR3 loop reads CAISGPTQENTEAFF. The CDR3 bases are TGTGCCATCAGTGGTCCCACTCAGGAAAACACTGAAGCTTTCTTT.

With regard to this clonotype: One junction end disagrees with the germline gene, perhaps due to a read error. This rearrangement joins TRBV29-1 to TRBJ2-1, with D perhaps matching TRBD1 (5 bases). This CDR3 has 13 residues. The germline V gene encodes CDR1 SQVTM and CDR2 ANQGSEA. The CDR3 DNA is TGCAGCGTTGGACAGAACTCCTACAATGAGCAGCTCTTC. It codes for CSVGQNSYNEQLF.

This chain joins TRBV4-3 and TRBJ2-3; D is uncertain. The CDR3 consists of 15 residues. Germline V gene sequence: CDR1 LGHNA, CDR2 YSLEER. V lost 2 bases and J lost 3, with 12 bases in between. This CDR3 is CASSQISSGTDTQYF. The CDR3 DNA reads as TGCGCCAGCAGCCAAATATCTTCCGGGACAGATACGCAGTATTTT.